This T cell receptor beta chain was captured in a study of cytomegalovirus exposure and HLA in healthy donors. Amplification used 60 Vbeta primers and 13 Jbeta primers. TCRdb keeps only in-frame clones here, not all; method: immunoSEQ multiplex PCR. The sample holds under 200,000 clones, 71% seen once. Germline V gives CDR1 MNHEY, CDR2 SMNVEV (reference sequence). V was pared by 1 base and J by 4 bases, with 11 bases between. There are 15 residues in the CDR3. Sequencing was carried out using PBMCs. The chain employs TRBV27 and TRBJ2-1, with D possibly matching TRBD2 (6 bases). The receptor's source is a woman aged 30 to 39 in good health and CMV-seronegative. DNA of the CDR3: TGTGCCAGCAGTTTATTGGGCGGGATGTACAATGAGCAGTTCTTC. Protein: CASSLLGGMYNEQFF.